These 5 T cell receptor beta chains were all obtained from the same sample, sequenced in a study of blood T cell repertoires in COVID-19. Clones were sequenced by immunoSEQ multiplex PCR, and TCRdb holds only the in-frame ones, with some missing. Of 35,000 to 45,000 clones detected, approximately 80% appear once; the ten largest clones hold around 15%. The sequenced sample consisted of peripheral blood. These receptors were obtained from a human donor in a cohort sampled during active COVID-19.

The chain recombines TRBV6-2 or TRBV6-3 with TRBJ2-1; perhaps TRBD1 as D (5 bases). V dropped 5 bases and J dropped 6 bases, with 14 bases sitting between them. This CDR3 spans 14 amino acids. Germline loops: CDR1 MNHEY, CDR2 SVGEGT. The CDR3 sequence is CASSPGWGPNEQFF. The CDR3 DNA follows: TGTGCCAGCAGTCCCGGGTGGGGCCCCAATGAGCAGTTCTTC.

This sequence joins TRBV27 and TRBJ2-3; D call uncertain. CDR3 length: 13 residues. Germline CDR1 is MNHEY and CDR2 is SMNVEV (reference sequence). Between the trimmed V and J ends, which lost 8 bases and 4 bases, there was a span of 13 bases. CDR3 protein: CASVKNFPDTQYF. The CDR3 nucleotides read TGTGCCAGCGTTAAGAACTTTCCAGATACGCAGTATTTT.

The table lists this clone with a few counts. The rearrangement joins TRBV13 to TRBJ1-1; possible D gene TRBD1, 6 bases. The germline V and J ends were trimmed by 5 bases and 5 bases, with 18 bases remaining between them. The CDR3 is 15 residues long. In germline, CDR1 is PRHDT, CDR2 FYEKMQ (reference sequence). The DNA for the CDR3 is TGTGCCAGCAGCAAAAGACAGGATGTTCAAACTGAAGCTTTCTTT. As protein: CASSKRQDVQTEAFF.

This chain connects TRBV7-8 to TRBJ2-3, with D possibly matching TRBD1 (6 bases). The V end lost 1 base, the J end lost 4 bases, and 9 bases lay between the germline ends. The germline V gene has CDR1 SGHVS and CDR2 FQNEAQ. The CDR3 sequence is 14 residues long. The CDR3 reads CASSLGRGADTQYF. The CDR3 DNA reads TGTGCCAGCAGCTTAGGCAGGGGCGCAGATACGCAGTATTTT.

V is TRBV6-2 or TRBV6-3 and J is TRBJ2-1, with 10 bases aligning to TRBD2. This CDR3 is built from 19 residues. V dropped 5 bases and J dropped 0; count of bases not matched to a gene: 13. Germline values: CDR1 MNHEY, CDR2 SVGEGT. The CDR3 is CASSPLTASGSYSYNEQFF. CDR3 sequence (DNA): TGTGCCAGCAGTCCCTTAACGGCTAGCGGGAGTTACTCCTACAATGAGCAGTTCTTC.